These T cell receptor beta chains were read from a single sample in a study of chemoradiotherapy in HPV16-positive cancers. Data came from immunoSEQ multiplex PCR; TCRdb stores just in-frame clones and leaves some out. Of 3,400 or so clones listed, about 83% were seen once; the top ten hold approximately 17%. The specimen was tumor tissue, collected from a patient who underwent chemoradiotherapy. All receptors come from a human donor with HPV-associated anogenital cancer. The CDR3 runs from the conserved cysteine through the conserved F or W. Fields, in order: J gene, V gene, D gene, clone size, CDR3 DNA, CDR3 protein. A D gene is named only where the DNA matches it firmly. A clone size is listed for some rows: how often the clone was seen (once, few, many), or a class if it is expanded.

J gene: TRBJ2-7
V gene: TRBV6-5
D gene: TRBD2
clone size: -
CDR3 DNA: TGTGCCAGCAGTCGCACGGGACTATCCGAGCAGTACTTC
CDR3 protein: CASSRTGLSEQYF

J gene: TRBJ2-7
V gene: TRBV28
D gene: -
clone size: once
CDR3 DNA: TGTGCCAGCAGTTCAGGGGGGACAGTCTACGAGCAGTACTTC
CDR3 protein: CASSSGGTVYEQYF

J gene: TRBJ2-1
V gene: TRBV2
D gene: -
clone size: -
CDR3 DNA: TGTGCCAGCAGCGGAACCGGCGGTGAGCAGTTCTTC
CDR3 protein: CASSGTGGEQFF

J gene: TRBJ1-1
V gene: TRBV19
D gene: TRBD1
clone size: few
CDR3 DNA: TGTGCCAGTAGTGGGACAGGATCGAACACTGAAGCTTTCTTT
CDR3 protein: CASSGTGSNTEAFF

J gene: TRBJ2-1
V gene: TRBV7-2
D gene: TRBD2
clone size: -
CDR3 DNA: TGTGCCAGCAGCTTAGGCGGTCAGCGGGAGCATGAGCAGTTCTTC
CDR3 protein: CASSLGGQREHEQFF

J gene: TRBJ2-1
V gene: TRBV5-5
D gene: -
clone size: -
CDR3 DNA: TGTGCCAGCAGCTTGGAACTACAGAACAATGAGCAGTTCTTC
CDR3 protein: CASSLELQNNEQFF

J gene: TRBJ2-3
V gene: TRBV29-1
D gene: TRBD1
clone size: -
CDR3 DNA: TGCAGCGTTGAATCGACAGGGGGAGATACGCAGTATTTT
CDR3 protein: CSVESTGGDTQYF

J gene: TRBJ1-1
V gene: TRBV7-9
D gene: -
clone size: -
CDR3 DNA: TGTGCCAGCAGCAGGAATATGAACACTGAAGCTTTCTTT
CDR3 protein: CASSRNMNTEAFF

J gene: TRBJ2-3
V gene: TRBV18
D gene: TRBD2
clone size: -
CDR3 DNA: TGTGCCAGCTCACCACTCCTGATAGCGGGAGGAATTAGCACAGATACGCAGTATTTT
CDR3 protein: CASSPLLIAGGISTDTQYF

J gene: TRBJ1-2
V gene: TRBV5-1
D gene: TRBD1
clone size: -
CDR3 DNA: TGCGCCAGCAGCTTCCGGGACAGACCTGACTATGGCTACACCTTC
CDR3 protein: CASSFRDRPDYGYTF

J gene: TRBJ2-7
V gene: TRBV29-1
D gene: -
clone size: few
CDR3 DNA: TGCAGCGTTGAAGATAGGGGCTGGGGGGCACCCTACGAGCAGTACTTC
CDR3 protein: CSVEDRGWGAPYEQYF

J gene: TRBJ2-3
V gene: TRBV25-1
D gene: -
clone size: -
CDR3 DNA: TGTGCCAGCAGTCCCTTTACGGCGAGCACAGATACGCAGTATTTT
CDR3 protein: CASSPFTASTDTQYF

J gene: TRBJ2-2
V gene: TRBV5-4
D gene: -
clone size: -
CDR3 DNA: TGTGCCAGCAGCCTGGCCGGGGAGCTGTTTTTT
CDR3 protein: CASSLAGELFF

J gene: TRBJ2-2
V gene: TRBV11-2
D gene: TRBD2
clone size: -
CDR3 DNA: TGTGCCAGCAGCTTAGATTGGCGCGGGAGGGCCTGGGGCACCGGGGAGCTGTTTTTT
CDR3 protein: CASSLDWRGRAWGTGELFF

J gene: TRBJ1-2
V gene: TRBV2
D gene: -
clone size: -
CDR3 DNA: TGTGCCAGCAGTGAAGCGCTTCGACAGCTGGTCTACGGCTACACCTTC
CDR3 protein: CASSEALRQLVYGYTF

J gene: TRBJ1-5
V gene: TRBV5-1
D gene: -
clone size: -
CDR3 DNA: TGCGCCAGCAGCCCGGTCGGACACCAGCCCCAGCATTTT
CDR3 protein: CASSPVGHQPQHF

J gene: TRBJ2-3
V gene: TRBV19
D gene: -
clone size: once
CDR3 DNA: TGTGCCAGTAGTATGTCGAACCCTCCTAGCACAGATACGCAGTATTTT
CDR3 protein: CASSMSNPPSTDTQYF

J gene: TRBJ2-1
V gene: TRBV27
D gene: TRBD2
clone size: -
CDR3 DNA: TGTGCCAGCACCCCGGGGGGTGGGTACAATGAGCAGTTCTTC
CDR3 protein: CASTPGGGYNEQFF

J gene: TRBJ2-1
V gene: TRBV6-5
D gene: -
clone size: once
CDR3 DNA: TGTGCCAGCAGTTACGCGAACAATGAGCAGTTCTTC
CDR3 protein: CASSYANNEQFF

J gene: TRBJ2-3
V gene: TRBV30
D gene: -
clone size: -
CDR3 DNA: TGTGCCTGGAGCCTTAATACGCAGTATTTT
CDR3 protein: CAWSLNTQYF

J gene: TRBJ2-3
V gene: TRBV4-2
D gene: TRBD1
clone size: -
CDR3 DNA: TGTGCCAGCAGCCAAGGCGCTTTAATGGGGGACAGACCGACAGATACGCAGTATTTT
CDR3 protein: CASSQGALMGDRPTDTQYF

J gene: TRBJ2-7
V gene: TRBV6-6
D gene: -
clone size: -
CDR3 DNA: TGTGCCAGCAGTTCCGTGCTGGGGGGATTAGGCGAGCAGTACTTC
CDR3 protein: CASSSVLGGLGEQYF

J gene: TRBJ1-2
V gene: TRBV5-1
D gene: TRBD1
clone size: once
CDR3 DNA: TGCGCCAGCAGCTTAGGGACAGCCGTTTCTGAAGGCTACACCTTC
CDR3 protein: CASSLGTAVSEGYTF

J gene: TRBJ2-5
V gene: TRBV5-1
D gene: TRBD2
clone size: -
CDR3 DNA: TGCGCCAGCAGCTTGGAGTGGACTAGCGGGGAGACCCAGTACTTC
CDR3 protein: CASSLEWTSGETQYF

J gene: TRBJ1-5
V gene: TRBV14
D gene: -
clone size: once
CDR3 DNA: TGTGCCAGCAGCCAAGATCGAGGTCAGCCCCAGCATTTT
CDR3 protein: CASSQDRGQPQHF

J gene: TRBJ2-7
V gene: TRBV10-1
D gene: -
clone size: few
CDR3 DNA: TGCGCCAGCAGTGGAATAGGGAAAGGGTCCTACGAGCAGTACTTC
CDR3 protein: CASSGIGKGSYEQYF

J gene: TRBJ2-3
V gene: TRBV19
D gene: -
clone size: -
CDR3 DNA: -
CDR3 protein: CASSISAPTDTQYF

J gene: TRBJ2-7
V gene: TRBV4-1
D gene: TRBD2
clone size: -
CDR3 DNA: TGCGCCAGCAGCCAGTCGGGACTAGCTGCAGCAGGGGAGCAGTACTTC
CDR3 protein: CASSQSGLAAAGEQYF

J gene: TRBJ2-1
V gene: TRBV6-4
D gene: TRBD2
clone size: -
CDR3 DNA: TGTGCCAGCAGTGATCGGCCCGACGGGGGGGGGCAAGGTGAGCAGTTCTTC
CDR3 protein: CASSDRPDGGGQGEQFF

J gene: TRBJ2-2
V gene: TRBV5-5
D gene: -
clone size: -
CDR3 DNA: TGTGCCAGCAGCCCCGGGGGGGAGCTGTTTTTT
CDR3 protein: CASSPGGELFF

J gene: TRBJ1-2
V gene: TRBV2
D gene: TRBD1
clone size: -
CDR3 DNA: TGTGCCAGCAGACCGGACAGGGACTATGGCTACACCTTC
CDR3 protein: CASRPDRDYGYTF

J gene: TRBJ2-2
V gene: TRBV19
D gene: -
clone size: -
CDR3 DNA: TGTGCCAGTAGTATCTCTCAAGGGACGGCCGGGGAGCTGTTTTTT
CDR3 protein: CASSISQGTAGELFF

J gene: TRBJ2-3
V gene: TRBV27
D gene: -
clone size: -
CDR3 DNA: TGTGCCAGCAGCCACCGGGACGGATACACAGATACGCAGTATTTT
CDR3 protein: CASSHRDGYTDTQYF

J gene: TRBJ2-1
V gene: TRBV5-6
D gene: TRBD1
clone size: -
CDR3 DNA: TGTGCCAGCAGCACCGGGACAGGGGGACCAAATGAGCAGTTCTTC
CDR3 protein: CASSTGTGGPNEQFF

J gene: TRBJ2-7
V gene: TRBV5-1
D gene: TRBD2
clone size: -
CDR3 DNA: TGCGCCAGCAGCTTGCTTGGCGGGGGGAGTTCCTACGAGCAGTACTTC
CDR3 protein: CASSLLGGGSSYEQYF